This TCR beta chain was retrieved from a study of cytotoxic CD8 clonotypes in ibrutinib-treated CLL. On the study more broadly: There were, on average, about 250,000 productive templates and 94,082 productive rearrangements per sample.

Depth targeted 1 in 200,000 to 1 in 1 million T cells, averaging around 10x coverage per clonotype. Assay used: immunoSEQ multiplex PCR; TCRdb lists only in-frame clones, some missing. Found here are hundreds of thousands of clones, under 75% of them singletons; the top ten hold just over 15%. The CDR3 is 13 residues long. From germline, CDR1 is SGHRS and CDR2 YFSETQ. V lost 4 bases and J 0 bases, leaving 7 bases between the germline ends. About this clone itself: Its antigen is not identified.

Broader study findings: Public clonotypes proved infrequent, and on treatment they shrank or remained steady.

The sample here was PBMCs, taken after 24 months of ibrutinib treatment. This receptor was obtained from a human donor with chronic lymphocytic leukemia. This chain links TRBV5-1 with TRBJ2-5; no firm D call. The CDR3: CASSPDNQETQYF. CDR3 nucleotide sequence: TGCGCCAGCAGCCCCGACAACCAAGAGACCCAGTACTTC.